Listed below are T cell receptor beta chains from one sample, sequenced in a study of OX40 agonist ivuxolimab in advanced cancers. Only in-frame clones appear in the TCRdb table, and some are missing; sequencing was by immunoSEQ multiplex PCR. The sample lists fewer than 100,000 clones, approximately 91% occurring once. The sequencing here drew on CD4+ or CD8+ T cells sorted from blood, taken in a trial of the OX40 agonist ivuxolimab. The source of these receptors is an adult with an advanced solid tumor such as melanoma, head and neck, liver or kidney cancer. CDR3s include the opening cysteine and the closing phenylalanine or tryptophan. The order of the fields is D gene, clone size, J gene, V gene, CDR3 DNA, CDR3 protein. The D gene is left open where the match is weak. Clone size is stated in some rows and not others, as once, few, many or a class when expanded.

TRBD2	-	TRBJ2-1	TRBV5-1	TGCGCCAGCAGCTTGGATGGTAGCGGGAGAGGGAATGAGCAGTTCTTC	CASSLDGSGRGNEQFF
TRBD1	few	TRBJ1-2	TRBV27	TGTGCCAGCAGTACGGGACAGAACTATGGCTACACCTTC	CASSTGQNYGYTF
-	-	TRBJ2-1	TRBV7-9	TGTGCCAGCAGCTCGTCAGGGACGACGAGGCAGTTCTTC	CASSSSGTTRQFF
TRBD2	-	TRBJ2-5	TRBV29-1	TGCAGCGCGGGACTAGAAGAGACCCAGTACTTC	CSAGLEETQYF
TRBD2	-	TRBJ2-1	TRBV11-1	TGTGCCAGCAGCCCCCGTAAGCTAGCGGGGAACAATGAGCAGTTCTTC	CASSPRKLAGNNEQFF
-	-	TRBJ2-1	TRBV18	TGTGCCAGCTCACCCGGGACACTAGCGAGGAGGGGTGTGCAGCAGTTCTTC	CASSPGTLARRGVQQFF
-	once	TRBJ2-3	TRBV9	TGTGCCAGCAGCCCAACAGGCCGCACAGATACGCAGTATTTT	CASSPTGRTDTQYF
-	-	TRBJ1-1	TRBV12-5	TGTGCTAGTGGTTTGGCCACGAACATACTCGTTTTT	CASGLATNILVF
TRBD1	-	TRBJ2-3	TRBV29-1	TGCAGCGTTGGTTACAGGGGGCAACGGGGAGATACGCAGTATTTT	CSVGYRGQRGDTQYF
TRBD2	-	TRBJ2-5	TRBV5-5	TGTGCCAGCAGCTTGAGTGTAGCGGGAGAGACCCAGTACTTC	CASSLSVAGETQYF
TRBD2	-	TRBJ2-3	TRBV19	TGTGCCAGTAGTCCGGGACTACACACAGATACGCAGTATTTT	CASSPGLHTDTQYF
TRBD2	-	TRBJ2-7	TRBV5-1	TGCGCCAGCAGGATGACTAGCGGGGGGAATTTGGAGCAGTACTTC	CASRMTSGGNLEQYF
TRBD2	-	TRBJ2-1	TRBV7-2	TGTGCCAGCAGCCCCCAGGGACTAGCGGGAGGTAGGCGGGTTGAGCAGTTCTTC	CASSPQGLAGGRRVEQFF
-	once	TRBJ1-2	TRBV19	TGTGCCAGTAGTCTGCCCCCCGGGACCAACCAGGGAGGCTACACCTTC	CASSLPPGTNQGGYTF
-	-	TRBJ2-3	TRBV7-2	TGTGCCAGCAGCCTCTACACAGATACGCAGTATTTT	CASSLYTDTQYF
-	-	TRBJ2-7	TRBV7-9	TGTGCCAGCAGCTTAGGTCTGGGGACACATGACTACGAGCAGTACTTC	CASSLGLGTHDYEQYF
-	-	TRBJ2-7	TRBV28	TGTGCCAGCAGCACTCTTCCCTACGAGCAGTACTTC	CASSTLPYEQYF
-	-	TRBJ1-5	TRBV6-5	TGTGCCAGCAGTTACTCGGCTTTTCAGCCCCAGCATTTT	CASSYSAFQPQHF
-	-	TRBJ2-7	TRBV7-2	TGTGCCAGCAGCTTAGGTAGCGGACCCTACGAGCAGTACTTC	CASSLGSGPYEQYF
-	-	TRBJ1-1	TRBV11-2	TGTGCCAGCAGCTTTGCAGGGTCCATGAACACTGAAGCTTTCTTT	CASSFAGSMNTEAFF
-	-	TRBJ2-7	TRBV7-9	TGTGCCAGCAGCTTAGGGTTCGGAGACTCCTACGAGCAGTACTTC	CASSLGFGDSYEQYF
-	-	TRBJ2-3	TRBV7-9	TGTGCCAGCAGCCCCAGCGGAGCCACAGATACGCAGTATTTT	CASSPSGATDTQYF
-	-	TRBJ1-3	TRBV4-2	TGTGCCAGCAGCCGGGATCTGGGCTCTGGAAACACCATATATTTT	CASSRDLGSGNTIYF
-	-	TRBJ1-1	TRBV4-2	TGTGCCAGCAGCCAAGTTAAAGGGGGGTCCACTGAAGCTTTCTTT	CASSQVKGGSTEAFF